These 14 T cell receptor beta chains originate from one sample sequenced in a study of cytomegalovirus exposure and HLA in healthy donors (dated by TCRdb to about 2017). Receptors were amplified or captured by the immunoSEQ multiplex PCR assay. For the multiplex PCR, a mixture combining 60 forward primers for TCR Vbeta segments and 13 reverse primers for TCR Jbeta segments was used. TCRdb carries this immuneACCESS record with in-frame sequences only. Its versions omit some clonotypes, under half of them owing to an unresolved V gene in the studies checked, with the rest unexplained. Counted in this sample were 150,000 to 200,000 clones; 75% to 85% of them appeared once. Less than 1% of the sample lies in the top ten. The sequencing sample was made of PBMCs. The receptors were sampled from a girl aged 2-10 years in good health and CMV-seropositive.

V is TRBV5-1 and J is TRBJ2-5; 10 positions agree with TRBD2. Germline trimming cut 5 bases from V and 3 bases from J; bases unmatched to any gene: 4. The CDR3 totals 14 residues. Germline lookup yields CDR1 SGHRS and CDR2 YFSETQ. CDR3 DNA: TGCGCCAGCAGACCAGGACTAGCGGAAGAGACCCAGTACTTC. It encodes CASRPGLAEETQYF.

This clone occurred once. The chain couples TRBV30 to TRBJ1-4; 12 positions agree with TRBD1. J lost 10 bases, V lost 3 bases, and 6 bases had no gene match. The V gene's germline CDR1 is GTSNPN and CDR2 SVGIG (reference sequence). The CDR3 covers 14 residues. CDR3 amino acids: CAWSLGQGAGKLFF. DNA for the CDR3: TGTGCCTGGAGCCTGGGACAGGGGGCGGGAAAACTGTTTTTT.

The chain joins TRBV28 to TRBJ1-5; TRBD1 agrees at 8 bases. Per germline, CDR1 MDHEN and CDR2 SYDVKM. The CDR3 sequence is 13 residues long. V was pared by 6 bases and J by 5 bases, with 3 bases of the junction left unmatched. CDR3 nucleotides: TGTGCCAGCAGGGAACAGGGGGATCAGCCCCAGCATTTT. This gives the protein CASREQGDQPQHF.

The rearrangement uses TRBV5-4 and TRBJ2-5, with 7 bases fitting TRBD2. Looked up from germline, CDR1 is SGHNT and CDR2 is YYREEE (reference sequence). The CDR3 length is 16 residues. With 0 bases clipped from V and 3 bases from J, the junction kept 8 bases outside the gene matches. For the CDR3, the DNA is TGTGCCAGCAGCTTGGATTTCGGGGGAGGGGAAGAGACCCAGTACTTC. This gives the protein CASSLDFGGGEETQYF.

The table lists this clone with a count of one. This chain uses TRBV10-3 with TRBJ2-1; 12 nucleotides line up with TRBD1. The germline V gene has CDR1 ENHRY and CDR2 SYGVKD. V trimming: 6 bases; J trimming: 3 bases; junction bases outside the gene matches: 6. The CDR3 runs 16 residues. The CDR3 spells CAIRGGQGANYNEQFF. CDR3 DNA: TGTGCCATCAGGGGGGGACAGGGGGCCAACTACAATGAGCAGTTCTTC.

The chain combines TRBV7-2 with TRBJ1-1; TRBD1 is a possible D gene (5 bases). The germline CDR1 and CDR2 sequences are SGHTA and FQGNSA. V lost 4 bases and J lost 8, with 11 bases in between. This CDR3 has 12 amino acids. In nucleotides, the CDR3 is TGTGCCAGCAGCTCAACTCGGACAGAAGCTTTCTTT. Translation: CASSSTRTEAFF. The entire variable domain, with the rest obtained from reference TRBV7-2 and TRBJ1-1, is as follows: GAGVSQSPSNKVTEKGKDVELRCDPISGHTALYWYRQSLGQGLEFLIYFQGNSAPDKSGLPSDRFSAERTGGSVSTLTIQRTQQEDSAVYLCASSSTRTEAFFGQGTRLTVV.

The chain uses TRBV28 and TRBJ1-5; no clear D gene. The CDR3 covers 14 residues. Germline CDR1 and CDR2: MDHEN and SYDVKM. V lost 6 bases and J lost 2, with 11 bases in between. CDR3 in DNA: TGTGCCAGCAGCCTTCTTGGAGGCAATCAGCCCCAGCATTTT. Translated: CASSLLGGNQPQHF.

In this sample, this clone turned up once. This chain links TRBV29-1 with TRBJ1-1; D possibly corresponds to TRBD1 (5 bases). V was trimmed by 7 bases and J by 3 bases, leaving 18 bases between them. This CDR3 contains 14 residues. Germline-derived CDR1 and CDR2 are SQVTM and ANQGSEA. CDR3 DNA sequence: TGCAGCGCTCGGGAGCACAGGAAATACACTGAAGCTTTCTTT. It translates to CSAREHRKYTEAFF.

The chain links TRBV2 to TRBJ2-7, with TRBD1 as a possible D gene (5 bases). The CDR3 spans 13 residues. V gave up 5 bases and J gave up 0 bases, with 8 bases separating them. The V gene's germline CDR1 is SNHLY and CDR2 FYNNEI. CDR3 DNA sequence: TGTGCCAGCAGTTACAGGAGCTCCTACGAGCAGTACTTC. Protein product: CASSYRSSYEQYF.

This chain joins TRBV4-1 and TRBJ2-3; 13 bases align to TRBD2. This CDR3 region has 21 residues. The V gene's germline CDR1 is MGHRA and CDR2 YSYEKL. V dropped 1 base and J dropped 6; count of bases not matched to a gene: 19. CDR3 sequence reads: CASSQGAGLAGKVSGRDTQYF. The CDR3 DNA reads as TGCGCCAGCAGCCAAGGAGCGGGACTAGCGGGAAAGGTTTCTGGCAGGGATACGCAGTATTTT.

The V call is TRBV4-1, the J call TRBJ2-5; 7 bases agree with TRBD2. There are 14 residues in the CDR3. J was trimmed by 5 bases and V by 4 bases; bases with no gene match: 7. Germline CDR1 is MGHRA and CDR2 is YSYEKL. The CDR3 coding sequence is TGCGCCAGCAGCCGCCGGACTAGAATGGAGACCCAGTACTTC. It encodes CASSRRTRMETQYF.

The rearrangement links TRBV30 to TRBJ2-1, with D maybe TRBD2 (5 bases). V lost 0 bases, J lost 4 bases, and 16 bases lay in between. The CDR3 spans 16 residues. Germline V gives CDR1 GTSNPN, CDR2 SVGIG (reference sequence). The CDR3 protein is CAWSVPRTARYNEQFF. CDR3 in DNA: TGTGCCTGGAGTGTACCCCGGACTGCACGATACAATGAGCAGTTCTTC.

This chain connects TRBV28 to TRBJ2-3, with TRBD2 matching over 9 bases. The V gene end was trimmed by 6 bases and the J gene end by 4 bases; junction bases not matched to a gene: 11. In germline, CDR1 is MDHEN, CDR2 SYDVKM. This CDR3 comprises 16 residues. The CDR3 nucleotides read TGTGCCAGCAGGGGACTAGCCGTGAGCACTTCAGATACGCAGTATTTT. This translates into CASRGLAVSTSDTQYF.

The rearrangement joins TRBV5-4 to TRBJ2-5; 14 bases align to TRBD2. Germline CDR1 reads SGHNT; CDR2 reads YYREEE (reference sequence). Trimming took 5 bases from V and 4 from J; bases not matched to a gene: 10. The length of the CDR3 is 17 residues. The CDR3 DNA follows: TGTGCCAGCAGACATAGGGGACTAGCGGGAGCTGGAGAGACCCAGTACTTC. Amino acid sequence: CASRHRGLAGAGETQYF.